The 20 T cell receptor beta chains below all came from one sample that was sequenced in a study of T cell responses to AZD1222 COVID-19 vaccine (dated by TCRdb to the early 2020s). Sample time point, as interpreted from the label and publication: baseline before first vaccination. Libraries were prepared through the immunoSEQ multiplex PCR assay. Imported from immuneACCESS, the table was reduced by TCRdb to in-frame sequences with V and J called. These copies leave out some clones; in studies compared against another copy, an unresolved V gene accounts for under half, and the cause of the remainder is not known. The sample records roughly 90,000 clones, about 86% of which are singletons. The top ten constitute around 5.9% of the sample. The source material was peripheral blood, sampled on day 0 of AZD1222 vaccination. The receptors come from an adult in good health.

V gene TRBV7-9 combines with J gene TRBJ2-2, with D perhaps assigned TRBD1 or TRBD2 (5 bases each). The CDR3 runs to 13 residues. V was pared by 8 bases and J by 6 bases, with 13 bases between. The germline V gene encodes CDR1 SEHNR and CDR2 FQNEAQ (reference sequence). The DNA of the CDR3 is TGTGCCAGCGCACAGGCAGCGGCCGGGGAGCTGTTTTTT. Residues: CASAQAAAGELFF.

The chain recombines TRBV7-9 with TRBJ2-1, with 7 positions matching TRBD2. The CDR3 extends over 13 amino acids. Germline-derived CDR1 and CDR2 are SEHNR and FQNEAQ (reference sequence). V trimming: 4 bases; J trimming: 5 bases; junction bases outside the gene matches: 2. CDR3 in amino acids: CASSWGGNNEQFF. CDR3 DNA sequence: TGTGCCAGCAGCTGGGGGGGTAACAATGAGCAGTTCTTC.

The rearrangement links TRBV18 to TRBJ1-1; no firm D call. Germline V gene sequence: CDR1 KGHSH, CDR2 LQKENI. The CDR3 runs 14 residues. Trimming stripped 3 bases from V and 3 bases from J, with 11 bases between. CDR3 sequence: CASSPGLGYTEAFF. DNA for the CDR3: TGTGCCAGCTCACCGGGGTTGGGATACACTGAAGCTTTCTTT.

The genes are TRBV6-2 or TRBV6-3 and TRBJ2-1, with 7 bases fitting TRBD2. Germline values: CDR1 MNHEY, CDR2 SVGEGT. The J segment lost 1 base and the V segment lost 0 bases, leaving 12 bases of the junction unmatched. The length of the CDR3 is 19 residues. The CDR3 loop is CASSYSTQLAYGSYNEQFF. The CDR3 DNA follows: TGTGCCAGCAGTTACTCGACTCAACTAGCGTATGGGTCCTACAATGAGCAGTTCTTC.

CDR3: CASSHPVRERGNIQYF. CDR3 DNA sequence: TGCGCCAGCAGCCATCCCGTTAGGGAGAGGGGAAACATTCAGTACTTC. The chain joins TRBV4-1 to TRBJ2-4; either TRBD1 or TRBD2 may fit D (5 bases each). V was trimmed by 3 bases and J by 6 bases, leaving 18 bases between them. The CDR3 length is 16 residues. Germline V lookup: CDR1 MGHRA, CDR2 YSYEKL.

The sample holds one count of this clone. V is TRBV7-9 and J is TRBJ2-1; TRBD1 matches at 11 bases. Germline CDR1 SEHNR, CDR2 FQNEAQ (reference sequence). CDR3 length: 16 residues. With V trimmed by 5 bases and J by 6 bases, 9 bases remained unmatched. The CDR3 loop reads CASSPIGDRGINEQFF. The CDR3 bases are TGTGCCAGCAGCCCAATTGGGGACAGGGGGATCAATGAGCAGTTCTTC.

This clone was counted ten times or more. The chain combines TRBV29-1 with TRBJ2-2, with 11 bases aligning to TRBD1. The CDR3 is made up of 14 amino acids. The V and J ends lost 6 bases and 2 bases, in that order; junction bases with no gene match: 2. The V gene's germline CDR1 is SQVTM and CDR2 ANQGSEA. CDR3 sequence (DNA): TGCAGCGTCGGACAGGGGGCAAACACCGGGGAGCTGTTTTTT. Protein: CSVGQGANTGELFF.

The chain couples TRBV3-1 (or the pseudogene TRBV3-2) to TRBJ2-1; D ambiguous. Trimming pared 3 bases from V and 5 bases from J, leaving 11 bases between. The CDR3 extends over 14 amino acids. Germline CDR1 is LGHDT and CDR2 is YNNKEL (reference sequence). The CDR3 sequence is CASSQDVTHNEQFF. The CDR3 DNA follows: TGTGCCAGCAGCCAGGACGTCACTCACAATGAGCAGTTCTTC.

The V call is TRBV6-5, the J call TRBJ1-1, with D uncertain. V lost 5 bases and J lost 11, with 12 bases in between. Germline V gives CDR1 MNHEY, CDR2 SVGAGI. This CDR3 is built from 11 residues. The CDR3 spells CASSHGPQAFF. The CDR3 region has the DNA TGTGCCAGCAGTCACGGCCCTCAGGCTTTCTTT.

The chain is built from TRBV6-5 and TRBJ1-5, with 7 nucleotides matching TRBD1. The CDR3 sequence is 14 residues long. The V gene end was trimmed by 6 bases and the J gene end by 4 bases; junction bases not matched to a gene: 6. The germline V gene encodes CDR1 MNHEY and CDR2 SVGAGI. DNA of the CDR3: TGTGCCAGCAGGGATGGGACAGCTAATCAGCCCCAGCATTTT. The encoded protein is CASRDGTANQPQHF.

The chain combines TRBV5-4 with TRBJ2-2; 8 bases match TRBD1. Germline-derived CDR1 and CDR2 are SGHNT and YYREEE (reference sequence). J gave up 3 bases and V 4 bases, and 11 bases lay outside the gene matches. CDR3 length: 17 amino acids. CDR3 sequence: CASSAGQGAGYTGELFF. The DNA for the CDR3 is TGTGCCAGCAGCGCCGGACAGGGTGCCGGGTACACCGGGGAGCTGTTTTTT.

This chain uses TRBV3-1 (or the pseudogene TRBV3-2) with TRBJ2-7, with unresolved D. CDR1 is LGHDT, CDR2 YNNKEL, per germline (reference sequence). V lost 3 bases and J lost 7, with 7 bases in between. The CDR3 runs to 11 residues. The CDR3 nucleotides read TGTGCCAGCAGCCAGACGTGGGAGCAGTACTTC. Its protein product is CASSQTWEQYF.

The chain employs TRBV5-5 and TRBJ1-6, with D unclear. The germline gives CDR1 SGHKS, CDR2 YYEKEE (reference sequence). Trimming removed 2 bases at V and 9 bases at J, with 9 bases between. The CDR3 has 13 residues. CDR3 amino acids: CASSFLEISPLHF. The CDR3 region has the DNA TGTGCCAGCAGCTTTTTAGAGATTTCACCCCTCCACTTT.

The rearrangement joins TRBV12-5 to TRBJ1-5, with no clear D. CDR3 size: 14 residues. Trimming removed 1 base at V and 4 bases at J, with 8 bases between. Germline CDR1 and CDR2: LGHNT and FRNRAP. This CDR3 reads CASGLGIGNQPQHF. For the CDR3, the DNA is TGTGCTAGTGGTTTGGGGATAGGGAATCAGCCCCAGCATTTT.

The chain links TRBV11-2 to TRBJ2-7; 7 bases are a match to TRBD2. This CDR3 spans 13 amino acids. CDR1 is SGHAT and CDR2 is FQNNGV in the germline V gene. J was trimmed by 4 bases and V by 1 base; bases with no gene match: 1. CDR3 coding DNA: TGTGCCAGCAGCTTAGGGGAGGGGTACGAGCAGTACTTC. Translation: CASSLGEGYEQYF.

The chain combines TRBV14 with TRBJ2-1; D uncertain. The V and J ends lost 0 bases and 0 bases respectively, with 12 bases between them. Germline assignment: CDR1 SGHDN and CDR2 FVKESK. This CDR3 comprises 17 residues. For the CDR3, the DNA is TGTGCCAGCAGCCAAGAAGGGTCACCAAGCTCCTACAATGAGCAGTTCTTC. The encoded protein is CASSQEGSPSSYNEQFF.

This clone has just a few counts. The V call is TRBV2, the J call TRBJ2-5, with a tentative D call TRBD2 (5 bases). Germline-derived CDR1 and CDR2 are SNHLY and FYNNEI. The CDR3 runs to 13 residues. The V end lost 7 bases, the J end lost 4 bases, and 13 bases lay between the germline ends. Written as DNA, the CDR3 is TGTGCCAGCAAGGACCCGAGGGCAGAGACCCAGTACTTC. This translates into CASKDPRAETQYF.

The chain links TRBV2 to TRBJ1-2; the D is unclear. The CDR3 contains 12 residues. With 0 bases removed from V and 6 bases from J, the gap between germline ends came to 5 bases. Germline CDR1 and CDR2: SNHLY and FYNNEI. CDR3 bases: TGTGCCAGCAGTGAAGCGGGAAATGGCTACACCTTC. Translation: CASSEAGNGYTF.

The chain uses TRBV6-1 and TRBJ1-2; unclear D gene. This CDR3 has 14 amino acids. Germline CDR1 reads MNHNS; CDR2 reads SASEGT. Trimming removed 3 bases at V and 4 bases at J, with 12 bases between. The CDR3 DNA reads as TGTGCCAGCAGTGACGGTTTAACGTCCTATGGCTACACCTTC. As protein: CASSDGLTSYGYTF.

J is TRBJ1-1 and V is TRBV6-5; D possibly corresponds to TRBD1 (5 bases). CDR3 length equals 14 residues. Germline V CDR1 and CDR2: MNHEY, SVGAGI. Trimming took 6 bases from V and 7 from J, leaving 18 bases between them. CDR3: CASRVHMITGEAFF. The DNA of the CDR3 is TGTGCCAGCAGGGTCCACATGATCACAGGTGAAGCTTTCTTT.